These 9 T cell receptor beta chains came from one sample sequenced in a study of cytomegalovirus exposure and HLA in healthy donors. The PCR ran on 60 Vbeta and 13 Jbeta primers. Some clones are missing from TCRdb's copy, which holds only in-frame ones; the method was immunoSEQ multiplex PCR. The sample holds 70,000 to 85,000 clones, approximately 57% seen once. The sample taken for sequencing was PBMCs. The receptors shown here come from a man between 25 and 39 years old in good health and CMV-seropositive.

A note on this clone: A junction end diverges from the germline sequence, so it may reflect a read error. The CDR3 here is CASSELGLWVF. The DNA for the CDR3 is TGCGCCAGCAGTGAGTTGGGGCTCTGGGTCTTC. J is TRBJ1-2 and V is TRBV10-2; TRBD1 might be the D (5 bases). Germline V gene data show CDR1 as WSHSY and CDR2 as SAAADI. This CDR3 contains 11 residues.

This clone has more than one count but fewer than ten. This CDR3 is also generated by other DNA sequences in the sample. V is TRBV19 and J is TRBJ2-1, with no clear D. This CDR3 region has 12 residues. The V end lost 2 bases, the J end lost 4 bases, and 3 bases lay between the germline ends. CDR1 is LNHDA, CDR2 SQIVND, per germline (reference sequence). CDR3 amino acids: CASSIPYNEQFF. The CDR3 nucleotides are TGTGCCAGTAGTATACCGTACAATGAGCAGTTCTTC.

This chain links TRBV28 with TRBJ2-1; weak D call: TRBD2 (6 bases). V lost 6 bases and J lost 8, with 20 bases in between. Per germline, CDR1 MDHEN and CDR2 SYDVKM. The CDR3 extends over 15 amino acids. CDR3 amino acids: CASRLGPSSEHEQFF. In DNA form, the CDR3 reads TGTGCCAGCAGACTCGGTCCCTCTAGCGAACATGAGCAGTTCTTC. Filled out from reference TRBV28 and TRBJ2-1, the complete variable domain reads DVKVTQSSRYLVKRTGEKVFLECVQDMDHENMFWYRQDPGLGLRLIYFSYDVKMKEKGDIPEGYSVSREKKERFSLILESASTNQTSMYLCASRLGPSSEHEQFFGPGTRLTVL.

The chain joins TRBV5-1 to TRBJ2-2; 8 bases align to TRBD1. J lost 1 base, V lost 1 base, and 3 bases had no gene match. The germline gives CDR1 SGHRS, CDR2 YFSETQ. The CDR3 runs to 16 residues. The DNA of the CDR3 is TGCGCCAGCAGCTTGTCTGGACAGGGGAACACCGGGGAGCTGTTTTTT. It specifies CASSLSGQGNTGELFF.

This chain uses TRBV14 with TRBJ2-1; 7 positions match TRBD1. This CDR3 is built from 16 residues. Germline CDR1 reads SGHDN; CDR2 reads FVKESK. Trimming at V came to 0 bases and at J to 3 bases, leaving 5 bases not matched to a gene. The CDR3 region is CASSQDWDRNYNEQFF. CDR3 nucleotide sequence: TGTGCCAGCAGCCAAGATTGGGACAGAAACTACAATGAGCAGTTCTTC.

The V and J genes are TRBV12-2 and TRBJ1-5; the table's D gene call, TRBD1, was not cross checked with the DNA. TRBV12-2 is reported as a pseudogene. CDR3 length: 15 amino acids. CDR3 loop: CASRFRQNGNQPQHF. In DNA form, the CDR3 reads TGTGCAAGTCGATTTAGACAGAATGGGAATCAGCCCCAGCATTTT.

This sequence joins TRBV10-1 and TRBJ2-7; 10 nucleotides line up with TRBD1. V shed 6 bases, J shed 5 bases, and the junction held 10 bases outside the gene matches. The CDR3 covers 15 residues. Germline V gene lookup returns CDR1 WNHNN and CDR2 SYGVQD (reference sequence). CDR3 in DNA: TGCGCCAGCAGCGCTCCGGGACAGGGGATCAACGAGCAGTACTTC. Translated: CASSAPGQGINEQYF.

In this sample, this clone turned up a few times. This chain uses TRBV19 with TRBJ2-5, with 10 bases aligning to TRBD2. This CDR3 region has 15 residues. V lost 5 bases and J lost 11; bases outside the gene matches: 14. In germline, CDR1 is LNHDA, CDR2 SQIVND (reference sequence). CDR3 nucleotides: TGTGCCAGTAGTCCCAGTCTAGCGGGAGCGGAGGAGCAGTACTTC. Residues: CASSPSLAGAEEQYF.

J is TRBJ1-1 and V is TRBV5-1; D is possibly TRBD1 (6 bases). The CDR3 totals 16 residues. V dropped 3 bases and J dropped 1 base, with 16 bases sitting between them. Germline CDR1 reads SGHRS; CDR2 reads YFSETQ. CDR3 sequence: CASSSTGITRNTEAFF. The CDR3 region has the DNA TGCGCCAGCAGCTCGACAGGAATCACCCGGAACACTGAAGCTTTCTTT.